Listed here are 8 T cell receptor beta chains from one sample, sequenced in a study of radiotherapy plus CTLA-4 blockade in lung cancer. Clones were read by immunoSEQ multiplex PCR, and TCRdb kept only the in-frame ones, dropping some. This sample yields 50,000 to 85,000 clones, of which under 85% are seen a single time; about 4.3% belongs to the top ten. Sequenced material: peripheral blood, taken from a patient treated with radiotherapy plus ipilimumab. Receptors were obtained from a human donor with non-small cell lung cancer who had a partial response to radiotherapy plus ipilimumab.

The CDR3: CASRSTLANEQFF. CDR3 bases: TGTGCCAGTCGTAGCACTCTAGCGAATGAGCAGTTCTTC. V and J are TRBV7-9 and TRBJ2-1; D is perhaps TRBD2 (6 bases). CDR3 size: 13 residues. Germline lookup yields CDR1 SEHNR and CDR2 FQNEAQ (reference sequence). The germline V and J ends were trimmed by 9 bases and 7 bases, with 16 bases remaining between them.

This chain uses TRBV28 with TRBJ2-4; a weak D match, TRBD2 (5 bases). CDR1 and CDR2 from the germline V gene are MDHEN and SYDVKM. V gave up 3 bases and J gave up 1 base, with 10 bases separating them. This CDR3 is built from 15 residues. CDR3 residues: CASSLGGGAKNIQYF. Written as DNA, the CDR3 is TGTGCCAGCAGTTTGGGCGGCGGGGCCAAAAACATTCAGTACTTC.

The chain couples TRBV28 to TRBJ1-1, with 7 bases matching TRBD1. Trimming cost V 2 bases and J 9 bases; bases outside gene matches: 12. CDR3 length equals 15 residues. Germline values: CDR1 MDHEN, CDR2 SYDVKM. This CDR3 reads CASSLSSGGPPKAFF. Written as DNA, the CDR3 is TGTGCCAGCAGTTTAAGTTCAGGGGGTCCCCCGAAAGCTTTCTTT.

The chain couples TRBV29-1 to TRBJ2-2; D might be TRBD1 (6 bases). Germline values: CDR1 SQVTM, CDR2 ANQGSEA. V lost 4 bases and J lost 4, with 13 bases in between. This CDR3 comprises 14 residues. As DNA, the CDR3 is TGCAGCGTTGCGTCTGGACAGTCCACCGGGGAGCTGTTTTTT. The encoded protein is CSVASGQSTGELFF.

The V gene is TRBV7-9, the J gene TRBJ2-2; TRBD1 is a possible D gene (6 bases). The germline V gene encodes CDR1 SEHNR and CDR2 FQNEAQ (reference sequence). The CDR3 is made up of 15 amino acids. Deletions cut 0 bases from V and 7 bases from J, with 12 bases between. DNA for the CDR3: TGTGCCAGCAGCTTAGCACTGGGGGCGAACGGGGAGCTGTTTTTT. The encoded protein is CASSLALGANGELFF.

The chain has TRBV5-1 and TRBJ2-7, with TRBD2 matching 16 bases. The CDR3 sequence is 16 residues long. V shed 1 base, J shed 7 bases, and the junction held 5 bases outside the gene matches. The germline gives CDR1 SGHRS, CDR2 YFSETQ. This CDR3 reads CASSLTQGLAGGEQYF. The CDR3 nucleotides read TGCGCCAGCAGCTTGACCCAGGGACTAGCGGGAGGGGAGCAGTACTTC.

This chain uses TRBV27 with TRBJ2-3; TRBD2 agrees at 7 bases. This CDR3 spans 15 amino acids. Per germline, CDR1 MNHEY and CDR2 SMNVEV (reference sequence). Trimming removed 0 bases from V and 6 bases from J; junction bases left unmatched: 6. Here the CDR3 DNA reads TGTGCCAGCAGTTTATCAGCGGGAATGGCTGATACGCAGTATTTT. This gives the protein CASSLSAGMADTQYF.

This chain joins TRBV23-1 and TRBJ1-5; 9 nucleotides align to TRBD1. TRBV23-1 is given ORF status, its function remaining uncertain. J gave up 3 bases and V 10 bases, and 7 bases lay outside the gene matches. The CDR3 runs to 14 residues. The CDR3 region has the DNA TGCGCCACTTTAACAGGGGGCAACAATCAGCCCCAGCATTTT. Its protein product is CATLTGGNNQPQHF.